This is a list of T cell receptor beta chains from one sample in a study of blood T cell repertoires in COVID-19. Libraries were prepared by immunoSEQ multiplex PCR; TCRdb keeps only in-frame clonotypes and omits some of them. The sample has roughly 25,000 clones, approximately 78% seen once. Specimen: peripheral blood. These TCRs come from a human donor in a cohort sampled during active COVID-19. The CDR3 runs from the conserved cysteine through the conserved F or W. The D gene is left open where the match is weak. Not all rows give a size; the values are once, few, many and, for expanded clones, a class.

V,length,J,D,size,CDR3,DNA
TRBV4-2,16,TRBJ2-2,-,-,CASSQGTAAGTGELFF,TGTGCCAGCAGCCAAGGAACTGCAGCGGGCACCGGGGAGCTGTTTTTT
TRBV4-1,20,TRBJ2-1,TRBD2,-,CASSQDLPTSGQSSYNEQFF,TGCGCCAGCAGCCAAGATCTCCCCACTAGCGGTCAGAGCTCCTACAATGAGCAGTTCTTC
TRBV27,15,TRBJ1-2,TRBD1,-,CASSPRQGLNYGYTF,TGTGCCAGCAGTCCTCGACAGGGGCTTAACTATGGCTACACCTTC
TRBV30,20,TRBJ2-6,-,few,CAWSVRATGGRRSGANVLTF,TGTGCCTGGAGTGTACGGGCGACCGGGGGTAGGCGCTCTGGGGCCAACGTCCTGACTTTC
TRBV7-2,17,TRBJ1-3,-,-,CASSPRPRGLNGNTIYF,TGTGCCAGCAGCCCGCGACCCAGGGGCCTGAATGGAAACACCATATATTTT
TRBV24-1,15,TRBJ1-3,TRBD1,-,CATSDRTGPGNTIYF,TGTGCCACCAGTGATCGGACAGGGCCTGGAAACACCATATATTTT
TRBV29-1,14,TRBJ1-4,-,-,CSVAGGATNEKLFF,TGCAGCGTTGCAGGAGGTGCAACTAATGAAAAACTGTTTTTT
TRBV7-9,15,TRBJ1-3,TRBD1,-,CASSPERGPGNTIYF,TGTGCCAGCAGCCCTGAGAGGGGGCCTGGAAACACCATATATTTT
TRBV6-2/TRBV6-3,13,TRBJ1-5,-,-,CASSYRSNQPQHF,TGTGCCAGCAGTTACCGGAGCAATCAGCCCCAGCATTTT
TRBV6-6,11,TRBJ2-7,-,once,CASRALDEQYF,TGTGCCAGCAGGGCCCTCGACGAGCAGTACTTC
TRBV6-4,8,TRBJ2-1,-,once,CASWARFF,TGTGCCAGCTGGGCAAGGTTCTTC
TRBV27,12,TRBJ2-1,-,once,CASSQGNNEQFF,TGTGCCAGCAGCCAGGGTAACAATGAGCAGTTCTTC
TRBV7-2,13,TRBJ2-7,-,once,CASSLERFYEQYF,TGTGCCAGCAGCTTAGAGCGGTTCTACGAGCAGTACTTC
TRBV19,15,TRBJ2-7,TRBD2,-,CASSIEGGSPYEQYF,TGTGCCAGTAGTATAGAGGGCGGGAGCCCCTACGAGCAGTACTTC
TRBV19,15,TRBJ1-3,-,-,CASSISDISGNTIYF,TGTGCCAGTAGTATTTCAGACATCTCTGGAAACACCATATATTTT
TRBV7-2,15,TRBJ1-1,-,-,CASSRSGNSNTEAFF,TGTGCCAGCAGCCGCAGTGGTAATTCGAACACTGAAGCTTTCTTT
TRBV7-2,13,TRBJ1-2,TRBD1,-,CASRRRDSYGYTF,TGTGCCAGCAGGCGCCGGGACAGCTATGGCTACACCTTC
TRBV4-3,16,TRBJ2-7,TRBD2,-,CASSQDVAGEVDEQYF,TGCGCCAGCAGCCAAGACGTAGCGGGAGAAGTTGACGAGCAGTACTTC
TRBV27,14,TRBJ1-2,TRBD1,-,CASSSVQGAYGYTF,TGTGCCAGCAGTAGCGTACAGGGGGCCTATGGCTACACCTTC
TRBV23-1,17,TRBJ1-1,-,-,CASSQGAGFTINTEAFF,TGCGCCAGCAGTCAAGGCGCGGGGTTCACGATTAACACTGAAGCTTTCTTT